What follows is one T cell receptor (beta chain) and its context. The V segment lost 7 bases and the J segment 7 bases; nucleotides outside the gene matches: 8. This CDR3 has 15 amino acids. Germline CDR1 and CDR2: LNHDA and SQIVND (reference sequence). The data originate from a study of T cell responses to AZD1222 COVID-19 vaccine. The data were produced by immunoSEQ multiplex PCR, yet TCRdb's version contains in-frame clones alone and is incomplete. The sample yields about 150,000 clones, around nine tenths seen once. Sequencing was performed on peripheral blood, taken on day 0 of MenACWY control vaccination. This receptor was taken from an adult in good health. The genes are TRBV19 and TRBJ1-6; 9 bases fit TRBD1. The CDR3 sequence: CASNYPGQGNSPLHF. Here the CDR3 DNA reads TGTGCCAGTAACTATCCGGGACAGGGAAATTCACCCCTCCACTTT.